This T cell receptor (beta chain) was captured by sequencing in a study of CD8 T cells in Susac syndrome. An input of roughly 0.5 to 1 ug of RNA was subjected to reverse transcription using random hexamers. The authors amplified TCR beta CDR3 across 54 Vbeta and 13 Jbeta using immunoSEQ multiplex PCR. TCRdb ran MiXCR on the immunoSEQ multiplex PCR reads and lists one entry per CDR3 protein. The sample has 250,000 or so distinct CDR3 sequences; around 93% are singletons. Trimming took off 6 bases at V and 3 bases at J, with 15 bases between the two ends. The CDR3 loop spans 14 amino acids. Germline CDR1 MNHEY, CDR2 SVGAGI.

The clonotype comes from a human donor with multiple sclerosis. The rearrangement joins TRBV6-5 to TRBJ2-7; no clear D gene. Sequences were obtained from CD4+ T cells from PBMCs. DNA of the CDR3: TGTGCCAGCAGCCTGGATGGAGACATCTACGAGCAGTACTTC. It yields the protein CASSLDGDIYEQYF.